The clone carrying this T cell receptor (beta chain) was recorded at least ten times. Its antigen is still unknown. TCRdb itself ran the 5' RACE reads through MiXCR, one entry per CDR3 protein. The sample contains 500,000 to 650,000 distinct CDR3 sequences, around 12% of which appear only once. The sample comes from a study of T cells after yellow fever vaccination. On the study more broadly: For low cell numbers, libraries were made with SMART-Seq v4 Ultra Low Input. Study-level points and caveats: FACS-sorted repertoires could harbor abundant contaminating bulk-population clonotypes. Few clonotypes appeared in both CD4 and CD8 compartments. Reappearance after the booster was seen for most primary-vaccination clones, at 95% to 97% CD4 and 70% to 90% CD8.

Germline V lookup: CDR1 MNHEY, CDR2 SVGAGI. The CDR3 runs to 15 residues. V trimming: 0 bases; J trimming: 3 bases; junction bases outside the gene matches: 2. This TCR came from a young man who received the YFV17D yellow fever vaccine. The sample here was PBMCs, taken on the day of the yellow fever booster vaccination. V gene TRBV6-5 combines with J gene TRBJ2-1, with TRBD2 matching over 7 bases. The CDR3 loop is CASSYSGGSYNEQFF. Here the CDR3 DNA reads TGTGCCAGCAGTTACTCGGGCGGGAGCTACAATGAGCAGTTCTTC.